This T cell receptor (beta chain) came from a study of blood T cell repertoires in COVID-19. Original data processing: The authors estimated nucleated cell counts from reference gene primer amplification. Generated by immunoSEQ multiplex PCR, the TCRdb table keeps only in-frame clones and is missing some. D and trimming come from the DNA, and the V and J calls and clone size come from that table. Of around 92,000 clones detected, less than 85% appear once; the ten largest clones hold 3.5% to 4%. The Seattle site enrolled patients during active infection and followed them longitudinally. The ends lost 3 bases at V and 3 bases at J; junction bases unmatched: 8. The CDR3 spans 15 residues. Germline V lookup: CDR1 SGDLS, CDR2 YYNGEE.

This TCR derives from a man between 65 and 85 years old with COVID-19, enrolled during active disease. The sequenced sample consisted of peripheral blood. V and J are TRBV9 and TRBJ2-5; 7 positions match TRBD2. CDR3 amino acids: CASSARDYLKETQYF. Written as DNA, the CDR3 is TGTGCCAGCAGCGCCAGGGACTATCTTAAAGAGACCCAGTACTTC. Filled out from reference TRBV9 and TRBJ2-5, the complete variable domain reads DSGVTQTPKHLITATGQRVTLRCSPRSGDLSVYWYQQSLDQGLQFLIQYYNGEERAKGNILERFSAQQFPDLHSELNLSSLELGDSALYFCASSARDYLKETQYFGPGTRLLVL.